Ten or more counts support the clone carrying this TCR beta chain. What it binds is unknown. Molecular barcoding with unique molecular identifiers was used for the TCRbeta library. A single record per CDR3 protein comes from TCRdb applying MiXCR to the PCR reads. The data contain 180,000 or so distinct CDR3 sequences, approximately 6.8% of them singletons. V was trimmed by 0 bases and J by 4 bases, leaving 15 bases between them. Germline lookup yields CDR1 DFQATT and CDR2 SNEGSKA (reference sequence). This CDR3 has 16 amino acids. These data originate in a study of T-cell reconstitution after alpha-beta-depleted transplantation in children. Whole-study findings and limits: Hyperexpanded clones declined; after one year, newly produced T cells mostly supplied diversity. Where alpha-beta T cells came from about two months after transplant was reportedly several hundred expanded graft clones.

This receptor was taken from a girl less than two years old with combined immunodeficiency, due to receive a stem cell transplant. The chain combines TRBV20-1 with TRBJ2-2; a possible D gene is TRBD2 (5 bases). The sample was PBMCs, taken before TCRalphabeta/CD19-depleted stem cell transplant. The CDR3 sequence: CSARDADWGVTGELFF. The CDR3 DNA reads TGCAGTGCTAGAGACGCTGATTGGGGAGTCACCGGGGAGCTGTTTTTT.